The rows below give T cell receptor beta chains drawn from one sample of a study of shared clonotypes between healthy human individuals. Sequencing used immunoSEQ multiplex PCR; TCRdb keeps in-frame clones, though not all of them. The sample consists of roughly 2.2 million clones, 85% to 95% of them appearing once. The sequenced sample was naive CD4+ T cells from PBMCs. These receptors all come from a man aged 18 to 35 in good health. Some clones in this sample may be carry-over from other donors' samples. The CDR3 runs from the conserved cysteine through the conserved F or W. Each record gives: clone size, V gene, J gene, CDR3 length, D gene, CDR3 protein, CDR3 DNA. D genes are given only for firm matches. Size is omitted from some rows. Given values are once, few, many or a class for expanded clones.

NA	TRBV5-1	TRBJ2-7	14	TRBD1	CASSQGQGAYEQYF	TGCGCCAGCAGCCAAGGACAGGGGGCATACGAGCAGTACTTC
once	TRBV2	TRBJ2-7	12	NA	CASSEWKYEQYF	TGTGCCAGCAGTGAGTGGAAATACGAGCAGTACTTC
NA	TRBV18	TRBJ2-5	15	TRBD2	CASSRLLAAQETQYF	TGTGCCAGCTCACGGCTACTAGCGGCCCAAGAGACCCAGTACTTC
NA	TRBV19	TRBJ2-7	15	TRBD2	CASTRRSGRGYEQYF	TGTGCCAGTACCCGCCGGAGCGGGAGGGGGTACGAGCAGTACTTC
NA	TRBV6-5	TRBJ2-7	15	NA	CASRPGLGGTYEQYF	TGTGCCAGCAGGCCGGGCCTGGGCGGGACCTACGAGCAGTACTTC
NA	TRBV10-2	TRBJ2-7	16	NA	CASSESLGQGSYEQYF	TGCGCCAGCAGTGAGTCGTTGGGGCAGGGGTCCTACGAGCAGTACTTC
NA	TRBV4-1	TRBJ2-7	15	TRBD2	CASSPALAGYYEQYF	TGCGCCAGCAGCCCCGCCCTAGCGGGGTACTACGAGCAGTACTTC
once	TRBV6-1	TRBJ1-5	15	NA	CASSEQGRPYQPQHF	TGTGCCAGCAGTGAACAGGGGAGACCTTATCAGCCCCAGCATTTT
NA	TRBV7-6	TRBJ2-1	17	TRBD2	CASSFGLAGETGHEQFF	TGTGCCAGCAGCTTCGGACTAGCGGGAGAAACTGGCCATGAGCAGTTCTTC
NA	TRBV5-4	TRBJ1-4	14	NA	CASSFYARAEKLFF	TGTGCCAGCAGCTTTTACGCGCGGGCCGAAAAACTGTTTTTT
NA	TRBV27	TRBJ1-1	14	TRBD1	CASSPGQRNTEAFF	TGTGCCAGCAGCCCGGGACAGAGGAACACTGAAGCTTTCTTT
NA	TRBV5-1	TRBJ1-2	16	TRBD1	CASSFHGTDTNYGYTF	TGCGCCAGCAGCTTTCACGGGACAGATACTAACTATGGCTACACCTTC
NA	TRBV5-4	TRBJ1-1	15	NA	CASSFRGGLWTEAFF	TGTGCCAGCAGCTTTCGTGGGGGGCTTTGGACTGAAGCTTTCTTT
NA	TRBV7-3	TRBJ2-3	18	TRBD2	CASSSQGRASGSADTQYF	TGTGCCAGCAGCTCCCAGGGTCGAGCGAGCGGGAGTGCAGATACGCAGTATTTT
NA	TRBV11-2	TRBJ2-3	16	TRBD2	CASSSHGTRATDTQYF	TGTGCCAGCAGCTCCCACGGGACTAGGGCCACAGATACGCAGTATTTT
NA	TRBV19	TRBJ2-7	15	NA	CASSTNGGLSYEQYF	TGTGCCAGTAGTACCAACGGGGGTCTCTCCTACGAGCAGTACTTC
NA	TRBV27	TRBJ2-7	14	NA	CASSLSVSYYEQYF	TGTGCCAGCAGTTTATCGGTCAGCTACTACGAGCAGTACTTC
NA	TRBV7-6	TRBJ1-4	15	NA	CASSTLGGVGEKLFF	TGTGCCAGCAGCACCCTCGGAGGGGTAGGCGAAAAACTGTTTTTT
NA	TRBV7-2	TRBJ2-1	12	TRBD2	CASGLAGFEQFF	TGTGCCAGCGGGCTAGCGGGATTTGAGCAGTTCTTC
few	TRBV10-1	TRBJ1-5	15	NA	CASMGGGRSNQPQHF	TGCGCCAGTATGGGTGGGGGCAGGAGCAATCAGCCCCAGCATTTT
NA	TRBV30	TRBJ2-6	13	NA	CAWSVNGANVLTF	TGTGCCTGGAGTGTAAATGGGGCCAACGTCCTGACTTTC
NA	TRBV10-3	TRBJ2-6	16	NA	CAIARQVPSGANVLTF	TGTGCCATCGCCAGACAGGTTCCCTCTGGGGCCAACGTCCTGACTTTC
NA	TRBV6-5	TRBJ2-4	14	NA	CASSGKFAKNIQYF	TGTGCCAGCAGCGGGAAGTTTGCCAAAAACATTCAGTACTTC
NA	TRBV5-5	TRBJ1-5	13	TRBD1	CASSPTGLQPQHF	TGTGCCAGCAGCCCGACAGGGCTCCAGCCCCAGCATTTT
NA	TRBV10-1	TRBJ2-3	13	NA	CASRTTGSDTQYF	TGCGCCAGCAGGACGACAGGTTCAGATACGCAGTATTTT
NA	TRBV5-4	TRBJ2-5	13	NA	CASTSNAQETQYF	TGTGCCAGCACCTCTAATGCACAAGAGACCCAGTACTTC
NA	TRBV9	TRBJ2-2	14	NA	CASSVGSVTGELFF	TGTGCCAGCAGCGTAGGGTCGGTAACCGGGGAGCTGTTTTTT
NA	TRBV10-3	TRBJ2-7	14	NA	CAISEAGTSYEQYF	TGTGCCATCAGTGAGGCCGGGACAAGCTACGAGCAGTACTTC
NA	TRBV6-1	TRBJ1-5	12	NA	CASSDYRWVPHF	TGTGCCAGCAGTGATTATCGTTGGGTTCCGCATTTT
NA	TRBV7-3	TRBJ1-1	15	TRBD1	CASSVVGTAFSEAFF	TGTGCCAGCAGCGTAGTGGGGACAGCTTTCTCTGAAGCTTTCTTT
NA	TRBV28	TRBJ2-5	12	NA	CASGPPPVTQYF	TGTGCCAGCGGACCCCCCCCAGTGACCCAGTACTTC
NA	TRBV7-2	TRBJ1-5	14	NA	CASSSQGINQPQHF	TGTGCCAGCAGCTCCCAGGGTATTAATCAGCCCCAGCATTTT
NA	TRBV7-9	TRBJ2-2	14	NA	CASSSPTNTGELFF	TGTGCCAGCAGCTCCCCCACTAACACCGGGGAGCTGTTTTTT
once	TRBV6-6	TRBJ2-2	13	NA	CASSYTGPGELFF	TGTGCCAGCAGTTACACAGGCCCCGGGGAGCTGTTTTTT
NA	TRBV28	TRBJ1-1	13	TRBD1	CASSLTGDTEAFF	TGTGCCAGCAGTCTGACAGGGGACACTGAAGCTTTCTTT
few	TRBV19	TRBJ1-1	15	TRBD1	CASLGPGQGNTEAFF	TGTGCCAGTTTGGGCCCGGGACAGGGAAACACTGAAGCTTTCTTT
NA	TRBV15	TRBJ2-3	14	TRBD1	CATAIGTATDTQYF	TGTGCCACCGCGATAGGGACAGCCACAGATACGCAGTATTTT
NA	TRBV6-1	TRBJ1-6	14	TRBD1	CASSLGQGSSPLHF	TGTGCCAGCAGCTTGGGACAGGGGAGTTCACCCCTCCACTTT
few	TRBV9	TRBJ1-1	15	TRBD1	CASSVITGVLAEAFF	TGTGCCAGCAGCGTAATCACAGGGGTTTTGGCTGAAGCTTTCTTT
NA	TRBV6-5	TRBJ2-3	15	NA	CASSYSLLSGDTQYF	TGTGCCAGCAGTTACAGTCTCTTATCTGGAGATACGCAGTATTTT
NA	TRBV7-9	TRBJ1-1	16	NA	CASSPHRPGYYTEAFF	TGTGCCAGCAGCCCGCACCGTCCCGGATATTACACTGAAGCTTTCTTT
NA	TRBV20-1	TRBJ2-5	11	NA	CSAPLGETQYF	TGCAGTGCGCCACTTGGGGAGACCCAGTACTTC
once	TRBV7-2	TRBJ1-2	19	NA	CASSLRRPPSGARDYGYTF	TGTGCCAGCAGCTTACGGCGCCCCCCGTCGGGGGCTCGGGACTATGGCTACACCTTC
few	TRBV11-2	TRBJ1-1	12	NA	CASSFSNTEAFF	TGTGCCAGCAGCTTCAGCAACACTGAAGCTTTCTTT
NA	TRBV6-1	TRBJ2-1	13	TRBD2	CASSEKLAGEQFF	TGTGCCAGCAGTGAAAAGCTAGCGGGTGAGCAGTTCTTC
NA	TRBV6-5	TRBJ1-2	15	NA	CASSLGGALPGGYTF	TGTGCCAGTTCCTTGGGGGGGGCCCTCCCTGGGGGCTACACCTTC
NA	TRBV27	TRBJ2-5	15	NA	CASRPEGTIQETQYF	TGTGCCAGCCGCCCGGAGGGGACGATACAAGAGACCCAGTACTTC
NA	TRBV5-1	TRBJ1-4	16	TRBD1	CASSPTPGQGSEKLFF	TGCGCCAGCAGCCCAACCCCGGGACAGGGATCGGAAAAACTGTTTTTT
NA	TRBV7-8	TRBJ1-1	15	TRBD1	CASSLGTGGITEAFF	TGTGCCAGCAGCTTGGGGACAGGGGGCATTACTGAAGCTTTCTTT
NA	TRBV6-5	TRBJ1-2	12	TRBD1	CATGTGVGGYTF	TGTGCCACCGGGACAGGGGTTGGCGGCTACACCTTC
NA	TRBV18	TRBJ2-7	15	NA	CASSPPRGQPYEQYF	TGTGCCAGCTCACCACCCCGCGGACAGCCCTACGAGCAGTACTTC
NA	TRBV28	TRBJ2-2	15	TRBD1	CASRSRDRHTGELFF	TGTGCCAGCAGATCCCGGGACAGACACACCGGGGAGCTGTTTTTT
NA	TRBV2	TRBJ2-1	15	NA	CASSEVARRYNEQFF	TGTGCCAGCAGTGAAGTGGCTCGGCGGTACAATGAGCAGTTCTTC
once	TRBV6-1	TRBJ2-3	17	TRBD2	CASSEQGLAGSPDTQYF	TGTGCCAGCAGTGAACAGGGACTAGCGGGATCCCCAGATACGCAGTATTTT
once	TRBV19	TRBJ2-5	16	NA	CASSPPWLTGAETQYF	TGTGCCAGTTCCCCCCCCTGGCTAACTGGAGCGGAGACCCAGTACTTC
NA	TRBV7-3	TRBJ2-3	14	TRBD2	CASSFQAGADTQYF	TGTGCCAGCAGCTTTCAGGCGGGAGCGGATACGCAGTATTTT
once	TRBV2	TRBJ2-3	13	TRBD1	CASSADRTDTQYF	TGTGCCAGCAGTGCGGACAGGACAGATACGCAGTATTTT
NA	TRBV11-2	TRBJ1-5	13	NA	CASSWRLRQPQHF	TGTGCCAGCAGCTGGAGACTTCGACAGCCCCAGCATTTT
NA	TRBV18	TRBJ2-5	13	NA	CASSPQGEETQYF	TGTGCCAGCTCACCACAGGGAGAAGAGACCCAGTACTTC
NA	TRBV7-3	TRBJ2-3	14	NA	CASSLRQVLHTQYF	TGTGCCAGCAGCTTGAGGCAGGTTCTCCATACGCAGTATTTT